Sequencing of this TCR beta chain was carried out in a study of T cells after yellow fever vaccination. The sample holds many counts of this clonotype. In TCRdb, the 5' RACE reads were re-called with MiXCR into one record per CDR3 protein. The data hold under 150,000 distinct CDR3 sequences, with roughly 8.2% observed a single time. Per the germline V gene, CDR1 is SGHRS and CDR2 is YFSETQ. V lost 1 base and J lost 10; bases outside the gene matches: 10. The CDR3 is made up of 17 amino acids. This sequence originates from a man aged 25-45 years who received the YFV17D yellow fever vaccine. This sample comprised CD4+ T cells sorted from PBMCs, obtained 5 days after the yellow fever booster vaccination. This chain connects TRBV5-1 to TRBJ2-1; 14 bases match TRBD2. CDR3 DNA sequence: TGCGCCAGCAGCTTGACGGTGACTAGCGGGAGGGCGGACGAGCAGTTCTTC. Amino acid sequence: CASSLTVTSGRADEQFF.